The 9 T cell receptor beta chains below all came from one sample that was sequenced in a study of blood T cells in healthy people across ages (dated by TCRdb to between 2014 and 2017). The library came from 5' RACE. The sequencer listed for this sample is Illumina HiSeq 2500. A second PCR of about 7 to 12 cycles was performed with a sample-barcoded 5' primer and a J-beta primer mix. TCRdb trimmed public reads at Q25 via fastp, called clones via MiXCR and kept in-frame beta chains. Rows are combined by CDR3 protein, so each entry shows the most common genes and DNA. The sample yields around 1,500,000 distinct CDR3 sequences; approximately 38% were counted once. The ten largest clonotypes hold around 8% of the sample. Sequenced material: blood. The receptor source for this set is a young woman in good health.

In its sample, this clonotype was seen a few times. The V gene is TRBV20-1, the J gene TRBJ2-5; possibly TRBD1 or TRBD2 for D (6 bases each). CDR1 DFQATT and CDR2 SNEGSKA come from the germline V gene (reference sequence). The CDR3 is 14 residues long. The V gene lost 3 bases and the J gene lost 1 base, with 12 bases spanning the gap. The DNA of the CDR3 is TGCAGTGCTAGGTTTGGAGGGGGCCAAGAGACCCAGTACTTC. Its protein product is CSARFGGGQETQYF.

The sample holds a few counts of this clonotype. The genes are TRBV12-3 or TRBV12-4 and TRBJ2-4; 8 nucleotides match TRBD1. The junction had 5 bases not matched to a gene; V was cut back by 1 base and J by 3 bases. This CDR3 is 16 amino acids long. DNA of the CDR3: TGTGCCAGCAGTTTAGTGACAGGGGTCGTCAAAAACATTCAGTACTTC. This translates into CASSLVTGVVKNIQYF.

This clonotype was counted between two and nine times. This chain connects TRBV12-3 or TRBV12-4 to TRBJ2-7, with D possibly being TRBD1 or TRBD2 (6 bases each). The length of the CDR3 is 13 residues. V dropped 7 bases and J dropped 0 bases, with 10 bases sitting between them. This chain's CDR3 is CASTWGASYEQYF. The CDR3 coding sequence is TGTGCCAGCACGTGGGGGGCCTCCTACGAGCAGTACTTC.

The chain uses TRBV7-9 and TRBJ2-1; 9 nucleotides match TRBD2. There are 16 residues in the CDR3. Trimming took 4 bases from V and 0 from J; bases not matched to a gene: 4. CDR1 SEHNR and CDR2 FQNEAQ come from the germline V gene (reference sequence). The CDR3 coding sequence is TGTGCCAGCAGCTCGCATAGCGGGAGCTCCTACAATGAGCAGTTCTTC. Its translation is CASSSHSGSSYNEQFF.

The CDR3 is CAWSPALNEQFF. CDR3 in DNA: TGTGCCTGGAGCCCCGCACTCAATGAGCAGTTCTTC. The chain is built from TRBV30 and TRBJ2-1; D is undetermined. Germline V CDR1 and CDR2: GTSNPN, SVGIG (reference sequence). Trimming left V 3 bases short and J 6 bases short, with 9 bases between. This CDR3 is built from 12 residues.

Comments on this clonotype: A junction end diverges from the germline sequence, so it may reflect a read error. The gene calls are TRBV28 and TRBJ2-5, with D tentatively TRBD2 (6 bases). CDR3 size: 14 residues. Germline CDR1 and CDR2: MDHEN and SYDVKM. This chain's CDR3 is CASRLWRGEETQYF. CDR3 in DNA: TGTGCCAGCCGTTTATGGAGGGGAGAAGAGACCCAGTACTTC.

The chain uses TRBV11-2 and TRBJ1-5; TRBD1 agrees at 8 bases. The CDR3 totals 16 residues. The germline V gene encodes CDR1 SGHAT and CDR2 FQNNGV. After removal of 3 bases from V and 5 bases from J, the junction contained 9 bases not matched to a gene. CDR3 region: CASSLRPGGEDQPQHF. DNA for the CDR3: TGTGCCAGCAGCTTGCGGCCAGGGGGCGAGGATCAGCCCCAGCATTTT.

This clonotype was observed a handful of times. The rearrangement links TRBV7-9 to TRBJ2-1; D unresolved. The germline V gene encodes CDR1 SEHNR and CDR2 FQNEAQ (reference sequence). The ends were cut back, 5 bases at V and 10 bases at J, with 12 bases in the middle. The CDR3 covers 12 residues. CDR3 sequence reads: CASSPAPQEQFF. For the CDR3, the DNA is TGTGCCAGCAGCCCAGCGCCCCAGGAGCAGTTCTTC.

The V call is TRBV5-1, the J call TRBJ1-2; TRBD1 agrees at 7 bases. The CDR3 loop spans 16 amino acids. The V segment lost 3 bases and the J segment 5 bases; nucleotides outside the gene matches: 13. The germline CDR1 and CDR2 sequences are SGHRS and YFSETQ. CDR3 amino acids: CASSWAPNDRVYGYTF. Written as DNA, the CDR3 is TGCGCCAGCAGCTGGGCCCCCAACGACAGGGTTTATGGCTACACCTTC.